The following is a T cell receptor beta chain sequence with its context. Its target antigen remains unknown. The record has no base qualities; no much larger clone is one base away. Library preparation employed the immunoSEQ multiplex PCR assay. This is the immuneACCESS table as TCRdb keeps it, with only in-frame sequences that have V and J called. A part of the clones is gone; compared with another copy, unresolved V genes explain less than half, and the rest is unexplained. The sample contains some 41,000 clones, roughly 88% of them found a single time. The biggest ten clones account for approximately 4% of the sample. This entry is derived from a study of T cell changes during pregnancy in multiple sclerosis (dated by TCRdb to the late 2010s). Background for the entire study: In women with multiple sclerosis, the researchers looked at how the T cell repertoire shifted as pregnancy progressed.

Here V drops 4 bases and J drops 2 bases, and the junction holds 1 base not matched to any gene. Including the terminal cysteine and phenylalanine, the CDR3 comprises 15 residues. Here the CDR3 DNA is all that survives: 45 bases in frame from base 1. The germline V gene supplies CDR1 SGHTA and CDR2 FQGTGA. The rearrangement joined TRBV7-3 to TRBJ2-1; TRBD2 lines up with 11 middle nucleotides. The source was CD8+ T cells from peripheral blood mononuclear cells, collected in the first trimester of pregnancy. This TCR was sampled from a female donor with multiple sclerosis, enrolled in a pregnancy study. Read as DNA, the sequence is TGTGCCAGCAGCTCACTAGCGGGGGCCTACAATGAGCAGTTCTTC. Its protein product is CASSSLAGAYNEQFF.